The T cell receptor beta chain described here comes from a study of cytomegalovirus exposure and HLA in healthy donors. Background on the study: When about 400 donors were genotyped, more than 70% of them were found to fall in the Caucasian-associated ancestry cluster.

On this clone: What it binds is not known.

PCR primers comprised 60 Vbeta and 13 Jbeta primers. Clones were read by immunoSEQ multiplex PCR, and TCRdb kept only the in-frame ones, dropping some. The table shows approximately 200,000 clones, with over 75% occurring only once. Findings and limits, study-wide: Accurate prediction of most subjects' HLA-A and HLA-B alleles from TCR beta sequences was reported.

The sequence derives from a boy aged 2 to 9 in good health and CMV-seronegative. The specimen sequenced was PBMCs.

The CDR3: CASRQTPKTEAFF. The CDR3, as DNA: TGTGCCAGCAGACAGACACCTAAGACTGAAGCTTTCTTT. The V and J genes are TRBV7-3 and TRBJ1-1, with D unclear. Germline loops: CDR1 SGHTA, CDR2 FQGTGA. Trimming shortened V by 6 bases and J by 5 bases, and 13 bases separated the two germline ends. The CDR3 is made up of 13 amino acids.